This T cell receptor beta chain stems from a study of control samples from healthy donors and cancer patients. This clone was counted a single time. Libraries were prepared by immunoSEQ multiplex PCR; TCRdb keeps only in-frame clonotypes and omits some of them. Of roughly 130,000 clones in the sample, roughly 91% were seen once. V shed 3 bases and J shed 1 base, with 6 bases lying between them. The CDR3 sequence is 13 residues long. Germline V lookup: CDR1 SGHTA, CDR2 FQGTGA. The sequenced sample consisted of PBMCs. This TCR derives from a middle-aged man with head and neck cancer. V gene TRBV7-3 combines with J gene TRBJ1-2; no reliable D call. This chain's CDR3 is CASSFDGNYGYTF. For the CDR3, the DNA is TGTGCCAGCAGCTTCGATGGTAACTATGGCTACACCTTC.